These 16 T cell receptor beta chains were all obtained from the same sample, sequenced in a study of cytomegalovirus exposure and HLA in healthy donors. PCR was performed using 60 Vbeta and 13 Jbeta primers. Measured with immunoSEQ multiplex PCR; TCRdb has only the in-frame clones, and not every one. In the table there are around 200,000 clones, roughly 84% of which are singletons. Sequenced: PBMCs. Every receptor here comes from a man in his fifties or sixties in good health and CMV-seronegative.

The chain combines TRBV5-1 with TRBJ2-7; 8 nucleotides align to TRBD2. CDR3 length: 16 amino acids. Germline trimming cut 4 bases from V and 1 base from J; bases unmatched to any gene: 10. Germline assignment: CDR1 SGHRS and CDR2 YFSETQ. This CDR3 is CASSLGRAGGSYEQYF. CDR3 coding DNA: TGCGCCAGCAGCCTGGGGCGGGCGGGAGGTTCCTACGAGCAGTACTTC.

V gene TRBV28 combines with J gene TRBJ1-5; 9 positions match TRBD1. Per germline, CDR1 MDHEN and CDR2 SYDVKM. The CDR3 has 15 residues. V gave up 7 bases and J gave up 3 bases; unmatched junction bases: 7. In DNA form, the CDR3 reads TGTGCCAGCACTCTTGACAGGGGGATCAATCAGCCCCAGCATTTT. This gives the protein CASTLDRGINQPQHF.

The J gene is TRBJ2-7, the V gene TRBV28; weak D call: TRBD2 (5 bases). V shed 3 bases and J shed 3 bases, with 6 bases lying between them. From germline, CDR1 is MDHEN and CDR2 SYDVKM. The CDR3 has 12 residues. The CDR3 here is CASSFGDYEQYF. CDR3 DNA: TGTGCCAGCAGTTTCGGGGACTACGAGCAGTACTTC.

This chain joins TRBV7-9 and TRBJ2-2; weak D call: TRBD1 (5 bases). Germline V lookup: CDR1 SEHNR, CDR2 FQNEAQ (reference sequence). This CDR3 is 17 amino acids long. V shed 6 bases and J shed 3 bases, with 20 bases lying between them. The CDR3 DNA follows: TGTGCCAGCAGGTCCAGGGCCAGGACGTCCGACACCGGGGAGCTGTTTTTT. It is translated as CASRSRARTSDTGELFF.

This clone was counted a single time. In DNA, the CDR3 is TGTGCCAGCAGTGAATACACTAGCGGGAGGCTCAATGAGCAGTTCTTC. Translating gives CASSEYTSGRLNEQFF. This chain joins TRBV25-1 and TRBJ2-1, with 12 bases identical to TRBD2. The CDR3 length is 16 residues. Germline values: CDR1 MGHDK, CDR2 SYGVNS. V lost 0 bases and J lost 6; bases outside the gene matches: 3.

As DNA, the CDR3 is TGTGCCTGCCTCGGACAATTAAGCTCCTATAATTCACCCCTCCACTTT. Protein sequence: CACLGQLSSYNSPLHF. The gene calls are TRBV30 and TRBJ1-6; D perhaps matches TRBD1 (5 bases). V was shortened by 6 bases and J by 0 bases, with 15 bases between the two germline ends. The V gene's germline CDR1 is GTSNPN and CDR2 SVGIG (reference sequence). CDR3 size: 16 residues.

Worth noting for this clone: Other DNA sequences in the same sample also yield this CDR3. The rearrangement joins TRBV28 to TRBJ1-1, with D uncertain. The V and J ends lost 6 bases and 5 bases respectively, with 7 bases between them. The CDR3 runs to 11 residues. Germline CDR1 MDHEN, CDR2 SYDVKM. CDR3 sequence: CASSLRTEAFF. In nucleotides, the CDR3 is TGTGCCAGCAGCCTCCGGACTGAAGCTTTCTTT.

The chain joins TRBV4-1 to TRBJ1-5, with 9 nucleotides matching TRBD1. The V segment lost 0 bases and the J segment 7 bases; nucleotides outside the gene matches: 10. CDR1 and CDR2 from the germline V gene are MGHRA and YSYEKL. The CDR3 totals 17 residues. The CDR3 is CASSQDGTGPMGQPQHF. The DNA for the CDR3 is TGCGCCAGCAGCCAAGATGGGACAGGGCCGATGGGGCAGCCCCAGCATTTT.

The chain has TRBV6-5 and TRBJ2-2, with TRBD1 identical over 7 bases. Germline values: CDR1 MNHEY, CDR2 SVGAGI. The CDR3 totals 14 residues. V lost 7 bases and J lost 1; bases outside the gene matches: 3. CDR3 sequence reads: CASTWTGNTGELFF. CDR3 bases: TGTGCCAGCACCTGGACAGGGAACACCGGGGAGCTGTTTTTT.

V and J are TRBV6-5 and TRBJ2-5, with 8 bases that match TRBD1. This CDR3 comprises 14 residues. V was pared by 5 bases and J by 2 bases, with 4 bases of the junction left unmatched. The germline gives CDR1 MNHEY, CDR2 SVGAGI. The CDR3 protein is CASSPRTGQETQYF. CDR3 coding DNA: TGTGCCAGCAGTCCTCGGACAGGGCAAGAGACCCAGTACTTC.

The sample holds one count of this clone. V and J are TRBV18 and TRBJ2-7, with 7 bases identical to TRBD1. With 3 bases clipped from V and 2 bases from J, the junction kept 4 bases outside the gene matches. CDR3 length: 14 amino acids. CDR1 is KGHSH and CDR2 is LQKENI in the germline V gene. Here the CDR3 DNA reads TGTGCCAGCTCACCGGGACAGCCTACCTACGAGCAGTACTTC. This codes for CASSPGQPTYEQYF.

This clone has a handful of counts. The chain recombines TRBV7-6 with TRBJ2-5, with D unresolved. Deletions cut 2 bases from V and 3 bases from J, with 7 bases between. The CDR3 consists of 13 residues. The germline V gene has CDR1 SGHVS and CDR2 FNYEAQ. CDR3 amino acids: CASSLSLKETQYF. CDR3 bases: TGTGCCAGCAGCTTATCGTTAAAAGAGACCCAGTACTTC.

A single count supports this clone. The chain combines TRBV29-1 with TRBJ2-1, with 11 bases lining up with TRBD2. Germline V gene lookup returns CDR1 SQVTM and CDR2 ANQGSEA. V was clipped by 5 bases and J by 8 bases; unmatched bases: 8. There are 14 residues in the CDR3. Here the CDR3 DNA reads TGCAGCGTTAGACTAGCGGGATGGGTCGATGAGCAGTTCTTC. Translated, it gives CSVRLAGWVDEQFF.

This clone was counted a single time. The genes are TRBV2 and TRBJ2-7; D remains ambiguous. The CDR3 is made up of 11 amino acids. The V end lost 10 bases, the J end lost 2 bases, and 9 bases lay between the germline ends. The germline V gene has CDR1 SNHLY and CDR2 FYNNEI. The CDR3 protein is CATRGAYEQYF. CDR3 DNA sequence: TGTGCCACCCGTGGAGCCTACGAGCAGTACTTC.

CDR3 amino acids: CSVTGTYSYEQYF. The CDR3 DNA reads TGCAGCGTTACCGGGACTTACAGCTACGAGCAGTACTTC. The chain uses TRBV29-1 and TRBJ2-7; perhaps TRBD2 as D (6 bases). V shed 5 bases and J shed 3 bases, with 14 bases lying between them. The CDR3 runs to 13 residues. Germline assignment: CDR1 SQVTM and CDR2 ANQGSEA.

This clone has only a few counts. CDR3 region: CASSPGNYNEQFF. Here the CDR3 DNA reads TGTGCCAGCAGCCCGGGAAACTACAATGAGCAGTTCTTC. The J gene is TRBJ2-1, the V gene TRBV11-2; D possibly corresponds to TRBD2 (5 bases). CDR3 length: 13 residues. V lost 5 bases to trimming and J lost 3 bases, with 8 bases between them. Germline values: CDR1 SGHAT, CDR2 FQNNGV.